This T cell receptor beta chain was obtained from a study of blood T cell repertoires in COVID-19. Background on the study: Spain, Italy and the United States supplied samples that represented acute and convalescent COVID-19.

Those who participated ranged in age from about 18 to 89 years and resided in some 24 US areas. Before being deemed recovered, Cohort 3 donors had two negative PCRs, clearance, or symptom resolution. Germline V CDR1 and CDR2: MNHNS, SASEGT. V was trimmed by 2 bases and J by 0 bases, leaving 16 bases between them. The CDR3 totals 17 residues. Original handling: Counts of nucleated cells, estimated from reference gene primer amplification, were obtained. The data were produced by immunoSEQ multiplex PCR, yet TCRdb's version contains in-frame clones alone and is incomplete. V, J and clone size were drawn from that table, and D and trimming were deduced from the DNA. The sample has 200,000 to 250,000 clones, nearly 90% seen once.

The sample was PBMCs or T cells enriched from blood (not recorded which). The chain combines TRBV6-1 with TRBJ2-5; D may be TRBD2 (5 bases). The receptor's source is a man aged 30-40 years who had recovered from COVID-19. CDR3 DNA sequence: TGTGCCAGCAGTGAACTGGGAGCTAGACCCTACCAAGAGACCCAGTACTTC. This codes for CASSELGARPYQETQYF.